This T cell receptor beta chain was captured in a study of control samples from healthy donors and cancer patients. The data were produced by immunoSEQ multiplex PCR, yet TCRdb's version contains in-frame clones alone and is incomplete. The data show some 130,000 clones, about 91% seen once. The CDR3 spans 13 residues. Germline CDR1 and CDR2: ENHRY and SYGVKD. This clone was recorded once. Sequence at one end of the junction differs from germline and may be a read error. This sequence was found in a man aged 35 to 55 in good health. Material for sequencing was blood. V gene TRBV10-3 combines with J gene TRBJ1-2; 9 nucleotides line up with TRBD1. The CDR3 sequence is CAISPRQGGVSAF. The CDR3, as DNA: TGTGCCATCAGTCCTAGACAGGGGGGAGTGAGTGCCTTC.